The T cell receptor (beta chain) described here comes from a study of cytomegalovirus exposure and HLA in healthy donors. Study-wide findings and caveats: Versus the approximately 700-donor mean, an Asian-associated ancestry cluster reportedly showed fewer N-insertions in a later analysis. Most TCR sequences showed up rarely, but some public TCRs showed up in many donors. Later analysis found that TCR beta chains associated with HLA were more clonally expanded than other, equally common chains.

The study ran its PCR with 60 Vbeta and 13 Jbeta primers. In the source study's methods: About 83 million unique TCR beta chains, roughly 11 million shared, were counted in a later analysis. TCRdb's copy holds only in-frame clones and misses some; the assay was immunoSEQ multiplex PCR. That table furnishes V, J and clone size, whereas the DNA furnished D and trimming. The sample carries under 150,000 clones, around 83% recorded once. To note about this clone: Its antigen is unidentified.

V was shortened by 0 bases and J by 7 bases, with 19 bases between the two germline ends. This CDR3 is built from 16 residues. The germline V gene encodes CDR1 SGHNT and CDR2 YYREEE (reference sequence). The sample consisted of PBMCs. This clonotype was obtained from a woman between 45 and 60 years old in good health and CMV-seropositive. The rearrangement joins TRBV5-4 to TRBJ1-2; no definite D call. The CDR3 reads CASSLVSGGKGGGYTF. In nucleotides, the CDR3 is TGTGCCAGCAGCTTGGTGTCGGGTGGGAAAGGAGGTGGCTACACCTTC.